This TCR beta chain was sequenced for a study of cytomegalovirus exposure and HLA in healthy donors. Points from the study as a whole: CMV antigen specificity was confirmed in vitro for a few CMV-associated chains.

Only in-frame clones appear in the TCRdb table, and some are missing; sequencing was by immunoSEQ multiplex PCR. The sample lists about 140,000 clones, roughly 79% occurring once. With respect to this clone: Its antigen is undetermined.

Material: PBMCs. The clonotype was recovered from a young man in good health and CMV-seropositive.

CDR3 sequence reads: CASSYPDRGETQYF. The CDR3 region has the DNA TGTGCCAGCAGTTACCCCGACAGGGGAGAGACCCAGTACTTC. V gene TRBV6-6 combines with J gene TRBJ2-5; 8 bases line up with TRBD1. V lost 2 bases, J lost 4 bases, and 3 bases stayed unmatched. CDR3 length: 14 amino acids. Germline V gene data show CDR1 as MNHNY and CDR2 as SVGAGI (reference sequence).